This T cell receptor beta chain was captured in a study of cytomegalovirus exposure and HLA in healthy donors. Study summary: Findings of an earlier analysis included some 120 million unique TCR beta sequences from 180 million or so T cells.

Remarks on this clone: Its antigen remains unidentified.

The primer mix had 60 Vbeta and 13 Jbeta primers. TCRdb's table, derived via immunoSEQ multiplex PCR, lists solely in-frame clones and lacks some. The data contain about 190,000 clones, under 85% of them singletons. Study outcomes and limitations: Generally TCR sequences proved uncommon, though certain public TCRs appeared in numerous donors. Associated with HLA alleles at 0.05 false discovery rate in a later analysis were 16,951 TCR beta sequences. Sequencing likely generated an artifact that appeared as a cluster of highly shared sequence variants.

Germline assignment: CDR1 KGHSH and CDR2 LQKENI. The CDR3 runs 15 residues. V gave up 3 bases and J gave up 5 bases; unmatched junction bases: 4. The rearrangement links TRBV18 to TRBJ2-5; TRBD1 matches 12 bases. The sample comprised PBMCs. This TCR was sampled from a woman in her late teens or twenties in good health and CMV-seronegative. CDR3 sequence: CASSPGTGGTETQYF. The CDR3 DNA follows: TGTGCCAGCTCACCGGGGACAGGGGGCACGGAGACCCAGTACTTC. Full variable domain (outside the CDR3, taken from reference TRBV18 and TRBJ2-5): NAGVMQNPRHLVRRRGQEARLRCSPMKGHSHVYWYRQLPEEGLKFMVYLQKENIIDESGMPKERFSAEFPKEGPSILRIQQVVRGDSAAYFCASSPGTGGTETQYFGPGTRLLVL.